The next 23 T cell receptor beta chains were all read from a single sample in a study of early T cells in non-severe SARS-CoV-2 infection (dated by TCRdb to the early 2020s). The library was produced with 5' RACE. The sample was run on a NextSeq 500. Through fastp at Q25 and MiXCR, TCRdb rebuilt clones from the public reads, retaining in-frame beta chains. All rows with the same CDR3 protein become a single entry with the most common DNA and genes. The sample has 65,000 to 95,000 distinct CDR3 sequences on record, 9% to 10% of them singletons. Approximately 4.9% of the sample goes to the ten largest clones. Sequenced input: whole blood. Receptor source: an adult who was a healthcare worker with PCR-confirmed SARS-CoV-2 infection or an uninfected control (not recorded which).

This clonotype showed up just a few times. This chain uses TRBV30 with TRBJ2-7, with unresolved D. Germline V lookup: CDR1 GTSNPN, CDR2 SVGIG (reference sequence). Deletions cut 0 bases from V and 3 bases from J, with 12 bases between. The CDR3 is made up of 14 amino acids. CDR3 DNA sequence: TGTGCCTGGAGTGTCGATAGCAGCGTCTACGAGCAGTACTTC. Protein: CAWSVDSSVYEQYF.

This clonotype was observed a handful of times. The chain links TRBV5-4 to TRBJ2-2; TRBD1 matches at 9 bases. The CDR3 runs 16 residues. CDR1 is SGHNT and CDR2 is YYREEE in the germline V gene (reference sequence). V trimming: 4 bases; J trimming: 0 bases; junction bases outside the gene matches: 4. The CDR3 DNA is TGTGCCAGCAGCCCGAGGACAGGGGCGAACACCGGGGAGCTGTTTTTT. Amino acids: CASSPRTGANTGELFF.

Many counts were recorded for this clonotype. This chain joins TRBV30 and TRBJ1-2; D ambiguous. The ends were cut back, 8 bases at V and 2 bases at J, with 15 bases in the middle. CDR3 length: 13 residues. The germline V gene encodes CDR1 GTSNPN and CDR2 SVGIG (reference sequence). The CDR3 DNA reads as TGTGCCCTAGCAACCGGAACGAACTATGGCTACACCTTC. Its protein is CALATGTNYGYTF.

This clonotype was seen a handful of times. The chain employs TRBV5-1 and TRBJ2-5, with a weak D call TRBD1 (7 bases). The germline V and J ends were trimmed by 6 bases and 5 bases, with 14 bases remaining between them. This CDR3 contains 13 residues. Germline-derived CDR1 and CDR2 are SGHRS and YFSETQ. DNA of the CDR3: TGCGCCAGCAACCCAGGGGGGCTGGAGACCCAGTACTTC. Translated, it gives CASNPGGLETQYF.

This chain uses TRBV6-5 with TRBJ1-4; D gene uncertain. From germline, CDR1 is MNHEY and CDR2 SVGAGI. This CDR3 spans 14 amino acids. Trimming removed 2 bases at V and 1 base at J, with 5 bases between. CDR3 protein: CASSYKGTNEKLFF. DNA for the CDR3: TGTGCCAGCAGTTACAAGGGAACTAATGAAAAACTGTTTTTT.

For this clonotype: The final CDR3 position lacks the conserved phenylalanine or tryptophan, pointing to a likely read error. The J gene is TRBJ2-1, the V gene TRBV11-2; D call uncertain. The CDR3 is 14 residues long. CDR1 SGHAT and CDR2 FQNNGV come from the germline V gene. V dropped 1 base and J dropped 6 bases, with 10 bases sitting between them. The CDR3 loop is CASSLGQVPNEQFL. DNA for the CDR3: TGTGCCAGCAGCTTAGGGCAGGTCCCCAATGAGCAGTTCCTC.

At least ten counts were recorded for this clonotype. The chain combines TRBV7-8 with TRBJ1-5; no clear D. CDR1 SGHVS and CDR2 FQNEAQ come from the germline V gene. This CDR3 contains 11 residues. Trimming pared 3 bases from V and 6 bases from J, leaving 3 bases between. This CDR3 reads CASSLGQPQHF. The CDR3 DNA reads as TGTGCCAGCAGCTTGGGTCAGCCCCAGCATTTT.

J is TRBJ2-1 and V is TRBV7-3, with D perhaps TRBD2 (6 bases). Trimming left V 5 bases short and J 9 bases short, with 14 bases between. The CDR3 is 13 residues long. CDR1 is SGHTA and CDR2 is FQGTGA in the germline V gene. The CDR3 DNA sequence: TGTGCCAGCAGCGCAGGTGGGAGGAGTGAGCAGTTCTTC. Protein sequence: CASSAGGRSEQFF.

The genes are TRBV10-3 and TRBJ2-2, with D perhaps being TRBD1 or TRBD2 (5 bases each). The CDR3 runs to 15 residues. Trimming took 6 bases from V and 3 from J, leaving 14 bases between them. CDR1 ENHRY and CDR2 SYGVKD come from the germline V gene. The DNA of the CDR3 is TGTGCCATCAGGGGAGCCGGGACGCACACCGGGGAGCTGTTTTTT. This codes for CAIRGAGTHTGELFF.

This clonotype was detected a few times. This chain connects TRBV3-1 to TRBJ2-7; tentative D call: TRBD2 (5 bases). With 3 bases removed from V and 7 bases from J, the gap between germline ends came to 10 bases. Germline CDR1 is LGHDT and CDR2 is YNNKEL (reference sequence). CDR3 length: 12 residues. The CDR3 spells CASSQPSGEQYF. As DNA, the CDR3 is TGTGCCAGCAGCCAGCCATCGGGGGAGCAGTACTTC.

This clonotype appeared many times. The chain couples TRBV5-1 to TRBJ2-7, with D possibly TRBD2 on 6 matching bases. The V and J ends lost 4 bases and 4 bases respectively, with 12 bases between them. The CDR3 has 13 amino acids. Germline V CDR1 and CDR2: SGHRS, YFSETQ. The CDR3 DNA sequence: TGCGCCAGCAGCAGGGACTTACAATACGAGCAGTACTTC. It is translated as CASSRDLQYEQYF. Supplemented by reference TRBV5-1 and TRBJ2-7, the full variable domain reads KAGVTQTPRYLIKTRGQQVTLSCSPISGHRSVSWYQQTPGQGLQFLFEYFSETQRNKGNFPGRFSGRQFSNSRSEMNVSTLELGDSALYLCASSRDLQYEQYFGPGTRLTVT.

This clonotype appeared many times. The CDR3 region is CASSENSYLGYGYTF. CDR3 nucleotide sequence: TGCGCCAGCAGTGAGAACAGCTACCTTGGCTATGGCTACACCTTC. The chain recombines TRBV10-2 with TRBJ1-2, with D hard to call. V dropped 2 bases and J dropped 4 bases, with 14 bases sitting between them. CDR1 and CDR2 (germline): WSHSY, SAAADI. The CDR3 extends over 15 amino acids.

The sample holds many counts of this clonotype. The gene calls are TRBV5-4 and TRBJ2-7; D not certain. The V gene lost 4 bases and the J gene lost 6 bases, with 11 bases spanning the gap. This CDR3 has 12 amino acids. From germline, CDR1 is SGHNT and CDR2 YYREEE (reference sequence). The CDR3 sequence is CASSPLLGEQYF. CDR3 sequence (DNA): TGTGCCAGCAGCCCCCTCCTCGGCGAGCAGTACTTC.

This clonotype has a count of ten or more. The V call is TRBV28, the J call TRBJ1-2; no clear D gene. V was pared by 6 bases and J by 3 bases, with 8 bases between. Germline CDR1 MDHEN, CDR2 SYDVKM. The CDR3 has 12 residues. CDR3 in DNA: TGTGCCAGCAGGGCCTATGACTATGGCTACACCTTC. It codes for CASRAYDYGYTF.

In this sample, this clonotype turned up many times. The CDR3 coding sequence is TGCGCCAGCAGCTTGGGACAGGGAGCCGGTGAAGCTTTCTTT. Translation: CASSLGQGAGEAFF. The gene calls are TRBV4-1 and TRBJ1-1; 9 bases fit TRBD1. Germline loops: CDR1 MGHRA, CDR2 YSYEKL. The J segment lost 7 bases and the V segment lost 5 bases, leaving 8 bases of the junction unmatched. This CDR3 has 14 residues.

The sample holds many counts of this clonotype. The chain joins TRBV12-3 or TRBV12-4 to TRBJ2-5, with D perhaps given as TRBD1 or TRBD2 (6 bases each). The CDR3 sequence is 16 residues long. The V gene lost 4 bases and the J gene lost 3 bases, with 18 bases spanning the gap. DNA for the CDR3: TGTGCCAGCAGTTCCCTTTCGGGGGCGGCCAAAGAGACCCAGTACTTC. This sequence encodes CASSSLSGAAKETQYF.

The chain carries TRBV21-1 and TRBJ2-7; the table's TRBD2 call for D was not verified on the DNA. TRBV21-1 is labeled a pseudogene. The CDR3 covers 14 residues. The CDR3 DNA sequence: TGTGCCAGCATCCTTACTAGCGTCCTGGGCGAGCAGTACTTC. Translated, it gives CASILTSVLGEQYF.

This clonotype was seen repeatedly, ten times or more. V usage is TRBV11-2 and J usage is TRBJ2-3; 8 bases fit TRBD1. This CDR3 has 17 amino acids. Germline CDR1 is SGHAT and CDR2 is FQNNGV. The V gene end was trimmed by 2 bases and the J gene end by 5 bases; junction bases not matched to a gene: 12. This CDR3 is CASSLRTGGRGQDTQYF. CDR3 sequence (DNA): TGTGCCAGCAGCTTACGGACCGGCGGCAGGGGGCAAGATACGCAGTATTTT.

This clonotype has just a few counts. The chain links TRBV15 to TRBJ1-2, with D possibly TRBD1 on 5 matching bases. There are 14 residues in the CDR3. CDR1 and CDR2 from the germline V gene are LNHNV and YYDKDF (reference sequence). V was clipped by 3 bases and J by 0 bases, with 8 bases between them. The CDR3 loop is CATSRAGTNYGYTF. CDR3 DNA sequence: TGTGCCACCAGCAGGGCAGGGACTAACTATGGCTACACCTTC.

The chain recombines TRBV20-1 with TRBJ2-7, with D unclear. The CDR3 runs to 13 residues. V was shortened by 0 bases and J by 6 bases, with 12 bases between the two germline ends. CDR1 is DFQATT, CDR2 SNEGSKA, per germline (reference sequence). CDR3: CSAREGPPGEQYF. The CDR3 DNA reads TGCAGTGCTAGAGAAGGACCACCGGGCGAGCAGTACTTC.

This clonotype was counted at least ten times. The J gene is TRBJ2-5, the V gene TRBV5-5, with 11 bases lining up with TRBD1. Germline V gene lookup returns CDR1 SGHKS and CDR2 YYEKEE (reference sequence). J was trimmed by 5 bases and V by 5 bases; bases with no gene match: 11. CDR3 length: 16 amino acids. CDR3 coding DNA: TGTGCCAGCAGATATGCCGGGGACAGGGGGAGTGAGACCCAGTACTTC. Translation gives CASRYAGDRGSETQYF.

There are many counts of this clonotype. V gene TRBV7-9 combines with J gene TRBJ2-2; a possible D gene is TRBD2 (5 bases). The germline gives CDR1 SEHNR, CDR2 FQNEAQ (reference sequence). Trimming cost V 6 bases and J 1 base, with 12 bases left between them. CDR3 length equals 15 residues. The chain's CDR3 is CASSPTGLNTGELFF. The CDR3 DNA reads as TGTGCCAGCAGTCCCACTGGACTGAACACCGGGGAGCTGTTTTTT. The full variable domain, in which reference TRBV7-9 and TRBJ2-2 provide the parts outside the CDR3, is DTGVSQNPRHKITKRGQNVTFRCDPISEHNRLYWYRQTLGQGPEFLTYFQNEAQLEKSRLLSDRFSAERPKGSFSTLEIQRTEQGDSAMYLCASSPTGLNTGELFFGEGSRLTVL.

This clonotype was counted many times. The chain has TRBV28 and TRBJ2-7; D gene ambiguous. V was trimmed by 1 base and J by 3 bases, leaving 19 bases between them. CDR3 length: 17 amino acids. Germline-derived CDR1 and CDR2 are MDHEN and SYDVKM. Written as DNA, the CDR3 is TGTGCCAGCAGTTTATCCACCCAAACCCCCTCAGACTACGAGCAGTACTTC. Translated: CASSLSTQTPSDYEQYF.